This is a list of T cell receptor beta chains from one sample in a study of read filtering for tumor transcriptome and immune sequencing. TCRdb independently ran MiXCR on the reads; one entry per CDR3 protein. The top ten hold 7.5% to 10% of the sample, which has around 140,000 distinct CDR3 sequences, around 13% seen once. The sample comprised a population of CD138-negative cells sorted from bone marrow. These receptors all come from a donor aged 40 or older with multiple myeloma. The CDR3 runs from the conserved cysteine through the conserved F or W. D genes are given only for firm matches. For some rows the clone size is stated as once, few or many, or as a class when expanded; others skip it.

j_call: TRBJ2-2; d_call: TRBD2; v_call: TRBV24-1; clone_size: .; cdr3_nt: TGTGCCACCAGTGAGAGCGGGAGAGGGAACACCGGGGAGCTGTTTTTT; cdr3_aa: CATSESGRGNTGELFF
j_call: TRBJ2-5; d_call: TRBD2; v_call: TRBV6-1; clone_size: many; cdr3_nt: TGTGCCAGCAGTAGCGGGAGGGAAGAGACCCAGTACTTC; cdr3_aa: CASSSGREETQYF
j_call: TRBJ2-1; d_call: TRBD2; v_call: TRBV20-1; clone_size: many; cdr3_nt: TGCAGTGCTAGTTCCCAGCGGGAGATGGTTGAGCAGTTCTTC; cdr3_aa: CSASSQREMVEQFF
j_call: TRBJ1-1; d_call: .; v_call: TRBV20-1; clone_size: many; cdr3_nt: TGCAGTGCTAGGAGTGTCTCTATGGGTTGGGACACTGAAGCTTTCTTT; cdr3_aa: CSARSVSMGWDTEAFF
j_call: TRBJ2-1; d_call: .; v_call: TRBV19; clone_size: many; cdr3_nt: TGTGCCAGTAGTATTAGCGGCTCCTACAATGAGCAGTTCTTC; cdr3_aa: CASSISGSYNEQFF
j_call: TRBJ2-2; d_call: TRBD2; v_call: TRBV11-3; clone_size: many; cdr3_nt: TGTGCCAGCAGCGTAGGACTAGCGACGAACACCGGGGAGCTGTTTTTT; cdr3_aa: CASSVGLATNTGELFF
j_call: TRBJ2-1; d_call: TRBD2; v_call: TRBV11-2; clone_size: many; cdr3_nt: TGTGCCAGCAGCTTAAGGACTAGCGGCAACTACAATGAGCAGTTCTTC; cdr3_aa: CASSLRTSGNYNEQFF
j_call: TRBJ2-3; d_call: TRBD1; v_call: TRBV18; clone_size: many; cdr3_nt: TGTGCCAGCTCACCGGATGGACAGGGGACAGATACGCAGTATTTT; cdr3_aa: CASSPDGQGTDTQYF
j_call: TRBJ1-5; d_call: .; v_call: TRBV6-5; clone_size: few; cdr3_nt: TGTGCCAGCAGTTACGGCACCGATCAGCCCCAGCATTTT; cdr3_aa: CASSYGTDQPQHF
j_call: TRBJ1-5; d_call: TRBD1; v_call: TRBV2; clone_size: .; cdr3_nt: TGTGCCAGCAGTTCAGCCAGGGGGAGTAGCAATCAGCCCCAGCATTTT; cdr3_aa: CASSSARGSSNQPQHF
j_call: TRBJ2-5; d_call: TRBD2; v_call: TRBV6-6; clone_size: .; cdr3_nt: TGTGCCAGCAGTTATACAGCGGGAGTCGGGCAAGAGACCCAGTACTTC; cdr3_aa: CASSYTAGVGQETQYF
j_call: TRBJ2-4; d_call: .; v_call: TRBV12-3/TRBV12-4; clone_size: many; cdr3_nt: TGTGCCAGCAGTTTTCGGATCGGTTGGACAGAAAACATTCAGTACTTC; cdr3_aa: CASSFRIGWTENIQYF
j_call: TRBJ2-1; d_call: TRBD2; v_call: TRBV6-2/TRBV6-3; clone_size: many; cdr3_nt: TGTGCCAGCAGTTACCGAAGCGGGGCTTACAATGAGCAGTTCTTC; cdr3_aa: CASSYRSGAYNEQFF
j_call: TRBJ2-5; d_call: .; v_call: TRBV12-3/TRBV12-4; clone_size: many; cdr3_nt: TGTGCCAGCAGTCCCCGTTTGGAGACCCAGTACTTC; cdr3_aa: CASSPRLETQYF
j_call: TRBJ2-7; d_call: .; v_call: TRBV27; clone_size: many; cdr3_nt: TGTGCCAGCAGTTTATCACGTAGCTCCTACGAGCAGTACTTC; cdr3_aa: CASSLSRSSYEQYF
j_call: TRBJ2-3; d_call: TRBD1; v_call: TRBV29-1; clone_size: many; cdr3_nt: TGCAGCGTGGATACAGGGGGTGGCGAGCGCACGCAGTATTTT; cdr3_aa: CSVDTGGGERTQYF
j_call: TRBJ1-1; d_call: .; v_call: TRBV7-6; clone_size: many; cdr3_nt: TGTGCCAGCAGCTTAGGGTCGATGCACACTGAAGCTTTCTTT; cdr3_aa: CASSLGSMHTEAFF
j_call: TRBJ1-4; d_call: .; v_call: TRBV29-1; clone_size: many; cdr3_nt: TGCAGCGTTGAAGTTGGGAACAAGAATGAAAAACTGTTTTTT; cdr3_aa: CSVEVGNKNEKLFF
j_call: TRBJ2-5; d_call: .; v_call: TRBV9; clone_size: .; cdr3_nt: TGTGCCAGCAGCGTATTCGGGAGCCACCAAGAGACCCAGTACTTC; cdr3_aa: CASSVFGSHQETQYF
j_call: TRBJ2-7; d_call: TRBD2; v_call: TRBV7-9; clone_size: many; cdr3_nt: TGTGCCAGCAGCTTCTCCCCTAGCGGGAGGGTGTACGAGCAGTACTTC; cdr3_aa: CASSFSPSGRVYEQYF
j_call: TRBJ2-6; d_call: .; v_call: TRBV7-9; clone_size: many; cdr3_nt: TGTGCCAGCATCCTAGGGGTTTTCGGGGCCAACGTCCTGACTTTC; cdr3_aa: CASILGVFGANVLTF
j_call: TRBJ1-4; d_call: .; v_call: TRBV12-3/TRBV12-4; clone_size: many; cdr3_nt: TGTGCCAGCAGTTTCCGCGGGGGGAAAGAAAAACTGTTTTTT; cdr3_aa: CASSFRGGKEKLFF
j_call: TRBJ2-1; d_call: TRBD1; v_call: TRBV20-1; clone_size: many; cdr3_nt: TGCAGTGCTCCCGGGACAGCAACGGAGAATGAGCAGTTCTTC; cdr3_aa: CSAPGTATENEQFF
j_call: TRBJ2-5; d_call: .; v_call: TRBV10-3; clone_size: few; cdr3_nt: TGTGCCATCAGTGAGTCGGGGGCAAAGACCCAGTACTTC; cdr3_aa: CAISESGAKTQYF
j_call: TRBJ2-7; d_call: .; v_call: TRBV7-2; clone_size: many; cdr3_nt: TGTGCCAGCAGCCTACCGGGACCCTTTCACGAGCAGTACTTC; cdr3_aa: CASSLPGPFHEQYF
j_call: TRBJ1-1; d_call: .; v_call: TRBV2; clone_size: many; cdr3_nt: TGTGCCAGCTTGGGGGAGGGGGGGTACACTGAAGCTTTCTTT; cdr3_aa: CASLGEGGYTEAFF
j_call: TRBJ2-3; d_call: .; v_call: TRBV19; clone_size: many; cdr3_nt: TGTGCCAGTAAAAGTCTGGCAGGCGGAACAGATACGCAGTATTTT; cdr3_aa: CASKSLAGGTDTQYF